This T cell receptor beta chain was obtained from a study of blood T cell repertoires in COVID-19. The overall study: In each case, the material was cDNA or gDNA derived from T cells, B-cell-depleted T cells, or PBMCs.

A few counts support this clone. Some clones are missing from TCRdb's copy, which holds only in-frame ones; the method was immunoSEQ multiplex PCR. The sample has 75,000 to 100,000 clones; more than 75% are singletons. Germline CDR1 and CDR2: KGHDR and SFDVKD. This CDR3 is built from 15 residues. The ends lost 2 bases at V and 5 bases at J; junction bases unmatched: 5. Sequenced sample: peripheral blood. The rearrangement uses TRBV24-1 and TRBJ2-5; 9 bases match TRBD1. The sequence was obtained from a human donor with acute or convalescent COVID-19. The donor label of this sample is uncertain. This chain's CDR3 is CATSDYRGRRETQYF. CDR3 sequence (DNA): TGTGCCACCAGTGATTACAGGGGGCGACGGGAGACCCAGTACTTC.